This T cell receptor beta chain came from a study of blood T cell repertoires in COVID-19 (dated by TCRdb to about 2020). About the full investigation: Samples covering the acute and convalescent phases of COVID-19 were provided by collaborators in the United States, Italy and Spain. The repertoires were released in a freely available public database meant as a resource for research on the immune response to SARS-CoV-2. The dataset comprised deeply sampled blood TCRbeta repertoires from subjects exposed to, actively infected with, or recovered from COVID-19. A de-identified subject ID, COVID-19 status, age in years and sex were almost always included in the sample metadata. The samples were drawn from two sources: the first 160 participants of the ongoing ImmuneRACE study, and over 950 subjects contributed by 6 global collaborators. The prospective study material was composed of cDNA or gDNA derived from T cells, B-cell-depleted T cells, or PBMCs. Where available, HLA class I and class II types were obtained from metadata supplied by the sample provider rather than from assay-based typing.

The investigation overall reported the following: The amount of clinical and demographic metadata varied by source and participant and was provided uncurated.

CDR1 and CDR2 (LNHNV, YYDKDF) derive from the germline V gene (reference sequence). The CDR3 holds 16 amino acids from the cysteine to the phenylalanine. Here the CDR3 DNA is all that survives: 48 bases in frame from base 1. The V end gives up 0 bases and the J end 6 bases, leaving 10 bases in the junction not matched to a gene. TCRbeta CDR3 regions were amplified from genomic DNA using the immunoSEQ Assay, a bias-controlled multiplex PCR. As for the original processing: The number of nucleated cells in each sample was estimated by amplification of reference gene primers within the assay. Sequence reads were collapsed and filtered to measure the absolute abundance of every unique TCRbeta CDR3 rearrangement. For each sample, productive Simpson clonality was calculated as the square root of Simpson's diversity index across productive rearrangements. This is the immuneACCESS table as TCRdb keeps it, with only in-frame sequences that have V and J called. A part of the clones is gone; compared with another copy, unresolved V genes explain less than half, and the rest is unexplained. V and J calls plus clone size are reproduced from that table; the DNA served to infer D and trimming. Counted in this sample were 250,000 to 350,000 clones; about 80% of them appeared once. The ten largest clones add up to approximately 14% of the sample.

With respect to this clone: The specificity of this receptor is unknown. No base quality values were provided; no much bigger clone lies one nucleotide off.

One collaborating source in Seattle enrolled patients while the patients were actively infected and followed the patients over time throughout the course of disease. Each collaborating institution followed its own protocols to collect whole blood in K2EDTA tubes. For TCRbeta analysis, collaborator samples were shipped as frozen whole blood, as isolated PBMCs, or as DNA extracted from either sample type. The receptor was derived from a person aged 70 to 85 with COVID-19, enrolled during active disease. The sample comprised peripheral blood. The chain was built from TRBV15 and TRBJ2-7; 8 bases in the middle match TRBD2. The DNA is as follows: TGTGCCACCAGCAGAGATCTTTTGCGGGGGGCGGGCGAGCAGTACTTC. It specifies CATSRDLLRGAGEQYF. This CDR3, with the reference TRBV15 and TRBJ2-7 proteins standing in past its ends, gives the full variable domain DAMVIQNPRYQVTQFGKPVTLSCSQTLNHNVMYWYQQKSSQAPKLLFHYYDKDFNNEADTPDNFQSRRPNTSFCFLDIRSPGLGDTAMYLCATSRDLLRGAGEQYFGPGTRLTVT.